Following are 20 T cell receptor beta chains from one sample sequenced in a study of T cell responses to AZD1222 COVID-19 vaccine. Measured with immunoSEQ multiplex PCR; TCRdb has only the in-frame clones, and not every one. The sample records about 85,000 clones, roughly nine tenths being singletons. Here the sequenced sample was peripheral blood, taken on day 0 of AZD1222 vaccination. These TCRs come from an adult in good health.

The rearrangement joins TRBV28 to TRBJ2-3, with TRBD2 matching over 11 bases. V shed 5 bases and J 3 bases; nucleotides not matched to a gene: 10. Germline CDR1 is MDHEN and CDR2 is SYDVKM. The CDR3 covers 17 residues. CDR3 region: CASSPWRTSGRTDTQYF. In nucleotides, the CDR3 is TGTGCCAGCAGTCCCTGGCGTACTAGCGGGAGAACAGATACGCAGTATTTT.

V and J are TRBV6-5 and TRBJ1-5, with 7 bases identical to TRBD1. The V and J ends lost 6 bases and 2 bases, in that order; junction bases with no gene match: 7. CDR3 length: 15 amino acids. Germline values: CDR1 MNHEY, CDR2 SVGAGI. The CDR3 protein is CASRTDRAGNQPQHF. In DNA, the CDR3 is TGTGCCAGCAGGACTGACAGGGCTGGCAATCAGCCCCAGCATTTT.

The rearrangement links TRBV2 to TRBJ1-1; TRBD1 might be the D (5 bases). V was pared by 11 bases and J by 3 bases, with 10 bases between. Germline CDR1 and CDR2: SNHLY and FYNNEI. This CDR3 region has 11 residues. CDR3 region: CAGRQHTEAFF. The CDR3 bases are TGTGCCGGGCGACAGCACACTGAAGCTTTCTTT.

The chain employs TRBV6-6 and TRBJ2-7, with a weak D call TRBD1 (6 bases). This CDR3 contains 15 residues. Trimming removed 0 bases from V and 0 bases from J, with 9 bases in between. The germline CDR1 and CDR2 sequences are MNHNY and SVGAGI (reference sequence). CDR3 protein: CASSYSGQSSYEQYF. In DNA form, the CDR3 reads TGTGCCAGCAGTTACTCAGGACAGAGCTCCTACGAGCAGTACTTC.

The chain links TRBV5-1 to TRBJ1-2, with a weak D call TRBD1 (6 bases). There are 14 residues in the CDR3. Germline CDR1 SGHRS, CDR2 YFSETQ. Trimming removed 4 bases from V and 8 bases from J, with 18 bases in between. The CDR3 loop is CASSAQGKGDGYTF. CDR3 DNA: TGCGCCAGCAGCGCACAGGGAAAGGGCGACGGCTACACCTTC.

V gene TRBV11-2 combines with J gene TRBJ1-1, with D possibly being TRBD1 (5 bases). The V gene's germline CDR1 is SGHAT and CDR2 FQNNGV. The CDR3 sequence is 15 residues long. The V end was cut by 1 base, the J end by 1 base, with 10 bases between. CDR3 DNA sequence: TGTGCCAGCAGCTTAGGGATGGGGGGGAACACTGAAGCTTTCTTT. Encoded protein: CASSLGMGGNTEAFF.

The chain carries TRBV19 and TRBJ2-2; D possibly corresponds to TRBD1 (5 bases). The V gene's germline CDR1 is LNHDA and CDR2 SQIVND (reference sequence). Trimming cost V 0 bases and J 4 bases, with 12 bases left between them. CDR3 length: 16 amino acids. CDR3 amino acids: CASSIDLGRITGELFF. CDR3 nucleotides: TGTGCCAGTAGTATAGATCTGGGGCGCATCACCGGGGAGCTGTTTTTT.

V and J are TRBV4-1 and TRBJ2-1; a weak D match, TRBD2 (6 bases). Germline V lookup: CDR1 MGHRA, CDR2 YSYEKL. This CDR3 comprises 19 residues. Trimming stripped 0 bases from V and 7 bases from J, with 25 bases between. The CDR3 coding sequence is TGCGCCAGCAGCCAAGATTATAGGAGGGCTCTGACTCGGACGAATGAGCAGTTCTTC. It yields the protein CASSQDYRRALTRTNEQFF.

J is TRBJ2-1 and V is TRBV9; D not resolved. The CDR3 is made up of 16 amino acids. V lost 4 bases and J lost 2, with 16 bases in between. Germline CDR1 and CDR2: SGDLS and YYNGEE. CDR3 bases: TGTGCCAGCAGCCTTTACGACCGTAGTCCCTACAATGAGCAGTTCTTC. Protein: CASSLYDRSPYNEQFF.

This sequence joins TRBV10-3 and TRBJ2-1; 9 nucleotides align to TRBD1. CDR1 is ENHRY, CDR2 SYGVKD, per germline. V shed 4 bases and J 10 bases; nucleotides not matched to a gene: 11. This CDR3 comprises 15 residues. CDR3 coding DNA: TGTGCCATCAGTGGTGGGGGGACAGGGCCATCGGAGCAGTTCTTC. It translates to CAISGGGTGPSEQFF.

This sequence joins TRBV27 and TRBJ2-3, with D perhaps TRBD1 or TRBD2 (6 bases each). V was pared by 5 bases and J by 11 bases, with 20 bases between. Germline V gives CDR1 MNHEY, CDR2 SMNVEV (reference sequence). The CDR3 has 14 amino acids. The CDR3 DNA follows: TGTGCCAGCAGTCACACCCCCACGGGGGCTGAGCAGTATTTT. Translation gives CASSHTPTGAEQYF.

The chain combines TRBV6-2 or TRBV6-3 with TRBJ1-2, with 10 bases aligning to TRBD1. The CDR3 is 14 amino acids. V lost 5 bases and J lost 6; bases outside the gene matches: 6. Germline CDR1 MNHEY, CDR2 SVGEGT. The CDR3 spells CASSSGQGVDGYTF. The CDR3 DNA follows: TGTGCCAGCAGTAGCGGACAGGGGGTGGATGGCTACACCTTC.

The chain has TRBV7-6 and TRBJ2-1; TRBD2 matches at 9 bases. The junction had 6 bases not matched to a gene; V was cut back by 1 base and J by 5 bases. In germline, CDR1 is SGHVS, CDR2 FNYEAQ. This CDR3 is built from 16 residues. The CDR3 protein is CASSLEGLAGNNEQFF. The CDR3 region has the DNA TGTGCCAGCAGCTTAGAAGGGCTAGCGGGAAACAATGAGCAGTTCTTC.

The chain uses TRBV28 and TRBJ2-7; a weak D match, TRBD2 (6 bases). V was pared by 3 bases and J by 7 bases, with 22 bases between. The CDR3 covers 16 residues. Germline values: CDR1 MDHEN, CDR2 SYDVKM. This CDR3 reads CASSLAEWGGLGEQYF. CDR3 nucleotides: TGTGCCAGCAGTTTGGCCGAGTGGGGAGGCCTGGGGGAGCAGTACTTC.

The chain is built from TRBV30 and TRBJ2-7, with 11 bases identical to TRBD2. V lost 2 bases to trimming and J lost 7 bases; unmatched junction nucleotides: 7. The CDR3 has 14 amino acids. The germline CDR1 and CDR2 sequences are GTSNPN and SVGIG (reference sequence). CDR3 in DNA: TGTGCCTGGAGTCGGGCTAGCGGGAGGAGTGAGCAGTACTTC. This encodes CAWSRASGRSEQYF. The full variable domain, rest sourced from reference TRBV30 and TRBJ2-7, is SQTIHQWPATLVQPVGSPLSLECTVEGTSNPNLYWYRQAAGRGLQLLFYSVGIGQISSEVPQNLSASRPQDRQFILSSKKLLLSDSGFYLCAWSRASGRSEQYFGPGTRLTVT.

This chain connects TRBV7-9 to TRBJ1-2; D is ambiguous. The CDR3 extends over 12 amino acids. Trimming removed 5 bases at V and 8 bases at J, with 12 bases between. CDR1 is SEHNR and CDR2 is FQNEAQ in the germline V gene (reference sequence). CDR3 bases: TGTGCCAGCAGCCATATGCGGTACGGCTACACCTTC. Its translation is CASSHMRYGYTF.

V is TRBV12-3 or TRBV12-4 and J is TRBJ2-5; D is possibly TRBD2 (6 bases). The CDR3 sequence is 13 residues long. V lost 3 bases and J 4 bases, leaving 9 bases between the germline ends. The CDR3 bases are TGTGCCAGCAGTTTGGGGGGATCAGAGACCCAGTACTTC. Residues: CASSLGGSETQYF.

V is TRBV10-1 and J is TRBJ1-1; the match to TRBD1 covers 7 bases. The CDR3 contains 13 residues. CDR1 is WNHNN, CDR2 SYGVQD, per germline (reference sequence). The junction had 0 bases not matched to a gene; V was cut back by 4 bases and J by 1 base. CDR3 nucleotide sequence: TGCGCCAGCAGTGCAGGGGGGAACACTGAAGCTTTCTTT. Translating it yields CASSAGGNTEAFF.

The table lists this clone with a few counts. The chain uses TRBV25-1 and TRBJ1-2; D possibly corresponds to TRBD1 (6 bases). The CDR3 is 16 residues long. CDR1 MGHDK and CDR2 SYGVNS come from the germline V gene. The ends were cut back, 6 bases at V and 4 bases at J, with 21 bases in the middle. The CDR3 sequence: CASSPGVRPDFYGYTF. The CDR3 nucleotides read TGTGCCAGCAGCCCAGGGGTAAGGCCAGACTTCTATGGCTACACCTTC.

The chain is built from TRBV25-1 and TRBJ2-3, with D unresolved. V dropped 2 bases and J dropped 1 base, with 13 bases sitting between them. Germline CDR1 and CDR2: MGHDK and SYGVNS. The CDR3 contains 16 residues. In DNA, the CDR3 is TGTGCCAGCAGTGAAACCAGGCTGGTTGGCACAGATACGCAGTATTTT. Translation: CASSETRLVGTDTQYF.